The 30 T cell receptor beta chains below all came from one sample that was sequenced in a study of cytomegalovirus exposure and HLA in healthy donors. PCR amplification relied on 60 Vbeta primers (plus 13 Jbeta primers). Here immunoSEQ multiplex PCR was the method, and the copy in TCRdb shows in-frame clones only, minus some. The sample lists around 230,000 clones, more than 70% occurring once. Sequencing used PBMCs. The origin of the receptors is a boy between 10 and 17 years old in good health and CMV-seronegative.

This clone was seen more than once but under ten times. V usage is TRBV5-1 and J usage is TRBJ2-7, with 12 nucleotides matching TRBD2. The ends lost 2 bases at V and 0 bases at J; junction bases unmatched: 9. The CDR3 has 18 residues. Germline values: CDR1 SGHRS, CDR2 YFSETQ. The CDR3 loop is CASSLTTSGSHSSYEQYF. The CDR3 coding sequence is TGCGCCAGCAGCTTAACGACTAGCGGGAGCCATAGCTCCTACGAGCAGTACTTC.

CDR3 in amino acids: CASSPRDRGTDEQYF. DNA of the CDR3: TGTGCCAGCAGCCCCAGGGACAGGGGAACGGACGAGCAGTACTTC. This chain joins TRBV9 and TRBJ2-7, with 10 bases fitting TRBD1. Trimming removed 4 bases from V and 5 bases from J; junction bases left unmatched: 9. CDR1 is SGDLS and CDR2 is YYNGEE in the germline V gene. This CDR3 is 15 amino acids long.

The chain employs TRBV13 and TRBJ1-1, with 7 positions matching TRBD1. The germline CDR1 and CDR2 sequences are PRHDT and FYEKMQ (reference sequence). This CDR3 contains 15 residues. The V segment lost 0 bases and the J segment 5 bases; nucleotides outside the gene matches: 6. The CDR3 reads CASSLGDRDWTEAFF. DNA for the CDR3: TGTGCCAGCAGCTTAGGAGACAGGGATTGGACTGAAGCTTTCTTT.

This clone was seen only a few times. The chain couples TRBV5-8 to TRBJ1-1; 7 nucleotides line up with TRBD1. CDR1 and CDR2 (germline): SGHTS, YDEGEE. The CDR3 runs 13 residues. V shed 2 bases and J 3 bases; nucleotides not matched to a gene: 1. CDR3 bases: TGTGCCAGCAGCTTCACAGGGGACACTGAAGCTTTCTTT. The encoded protein is CASSFTGDTEAFF.

This chain uses TRBV6-6 with TRBJ1-1, with 7 nucleotides matching TRBD1. CDR3 length equals 15 residues. Germline V gene lookup returns CDR1 MNHNY and CDR2 SVGAGI (reference sequence). V lost 0 bases to trimming and J lost 7 bases; unmatched junction nucleotides: 8. The CDR3 spells CASSYSRTGGNEAFF. CDR3 nucleotides: TGTGCCAGCAGTTACTCGCGGACAGGCGGGAATGAAGCTTTCTTT.

This rearrangement joins TRBV29-1 to TRBJ2-5; 7 bases are shared with TRBD2. Trimming cost V 0 bases and J 3 bases; bases outside gene matches: 13. The CDR3 has 17 residues. Germline CDR1 reads SQVTM; CDR2 reads ANQGSEA. CDR3 protein: CSVEESAGEKKEETQYF. The CDR3 DNA sequence: TGCAGCGTTGAAGAATCGGCGGGGGAGAAGAAGGAAGAGACCCAGTACTTC.

The chain has TRBV30 and TRBJ1-1; D remains ambiguous. Looked up from germline, CDR1 is GTSNPN and CDR2 is SVGIG (reference sequence). The germline V and J ends were trimmed by 0 bases and 6 bases, with 8 bases remaining between them. The CDR3 consists of 12 residues. CDR3 in amino acids: CAWSVGGPEAFF. The CDR3 coding sequence is TGTGCCTGGAGTGTAGGAGGGCCTGAAGCTTTCTTT.

J is TRBJ2-7 and V is TRBV11-2, with D possibly matching TRBD1 (6 bases). V lost 0 bases, J lost 2 bases, and 11 bases lay in between. CDR1 is SGHAT, CDR2 FQNNGV, per germline. There are 15 residues in the CDR3. The CDR3 is CASSLDRGIPYEQYF. In nucleotides, the CDR3 is TGTGCCAGCAGCTTAGATAGGGGGATCCCCTACGAGCAGTACTTC.

This clone has more than one count but fewer than ten. This chain uses TRBV5-4 with TRBJ1-3; 8 positions agree with TRBD1. Germline CDR1 reads SGHNT; CDR2 reads YYREEE (reference sequence). CDR3 length: 17 residues. J lost 4 bases, V lost 4 bases, and 13 bases had no gene match. Written as DNA, the CDR3 is TGTGCCAGCAGCCGGGTACAGGGGGACAATTGGGGAAACACCATATATTTT. This sequence encodes CASSRVQGDNWGNTIYF.

V and J are TRBV7-8 and TRBJ1-2; D possibly corresponds to TRBD1 (6 bases). The germline V and J ends were trimmed by 2 bases and 7 bases, with 17 bases remaining between them. Germline-derived CDR1 and CDR2 are SGHVS and FQNEAQ. The CDR3 runs to 15 residues. In DNA form, the CDR3 reads TGTGCCAGCAGCTTACTAACAGGGAAAGAGAGTGGCTACACCTTC. The encoded protein is CASSLLTGKESGYTF.

CDR3 residues: CASSTGQSNGYTF. The DNA for the CDR3 is TGTGCCAGCAGCACCGGACAGTCGAATGGCTACACCTTC. The V call is TRBV7-3, the J call TRBJ1-2; possibly TRBD1 for D (6 bases). V gave up 5 bases and J gave up 6 bases, with 13 bases separating them. CDR1 SGHTA and CDR2 FQGTGA come from the germline V gene. The CDR3 spans 13 residues.

This clone was detected only a few times. This chain joins TRBV6-4 and TRBJ2-2; D is undetermined. The V and J ends lost 4 bases and 6 bases respectively, with 9 bases between them. CDR1 and CDR2 from the germline V gene are MRHNA and SNTAGT. The CDR3 extends over 13 amino acids. The CDR3, as DNA: TGTGCCAGCAGTGTTGGTCAGTCCGGGGAGCTGTTTTTT. Translating it yields CASSVGQSGELFF.

The CDR3 loop reads CSVAQNTEAFF. CDR3 DNA sequence: TGCAGCGTTGCACAGAACACTGAAGCTTTCTTT. The chain recombines TRBV29-1 with TRBJ1-1; D is ambiguous. V lost 4 bases and J 1 base, leaving 4 bases between the germline ends. This CDR3 comprises 11 residues. Germline CDR1 SQVTM, CDR2 ANQGSEA.

The rearrangement links TRBV30 to TRBJ1-1, with TRBD1 matching over 8 bases. CDR1 and CDR2 from the germline V gene are GTSNPN and SVGIG (reference sequence). The CDR3 has 14 residues. V was pared by 2 bases and J by 5 bases, with 7 bases of the junction left unmatched. The CDR3 DNA is TGTGCCTGGAGTCCATACAGGGGGGGGACTGAAGCTTTCTTT. As protein: CAWSPYRGGTEAFF.

This clone was seen just once. The gene calls are TRBV7-2 and TRBJ2-3; weak D call: TRBD1 (5 bases). Germline-derived CDR1 and CDR2 are SGHTA and FQGNSA. The CDR3 is 13 residues long. Trimming removed 1 base at V and 4 bases at J, with 6 bases between. CDR3 sequence (DNA): TGTGCCAGCAGCTTAGGGGGCGCAGATACGCAGTATTTT. It specifies CASSLGGADTQYF.

This clone was observed a handful of times. V usage is TRBV11-2 and J usage is TRBJ1-2, with D possibly TRBD1 on 6 matching bases. The CDR3 has 13 residues. Germline V CDR1 and CDR2: SGHAT, FQNNGV. V shed 5 bases and J shed 4 bases, with 11 bases lying between them. The CDR3 here is CASSHLQGYGYTF. CDR3 in DNA: TGTGCCAGCAGCCATCTACAGGGCTATGGCTACACCTTC.

The V and J genes are TRBV4-1 and TRBJ1-4; D is unresolved. The germline V and J ends were trimmed by 1 base and 0 bases, with 9 bases remaining between them. The CDR3 consists of 16 residues. Germline V gene lookup returns CDR1 MGHRA and CDR2 YSYEKL. The CDR3 coding sequence is TGCGCCAGCAGCCAAGGGCGGGTTGCAACTAATGAAAAACTGTTTTTT. Protein sequence: CASSQGRVATNEKLFF.

The chain combines TRBV5-6 with TRBJ2-2; no clear D gene. The CDR3 extends over 13 amino acids. Germline loops: CDR1 SGHDT, CDR2 YYEEEE. V gave up 1 base and J gave up 3 bases, with 4 bases separating them. In nucleotides, the CDR3 is TGTGCCAGCAGCTTGATCGACACCGGGGAGCTGTTTTTT. Translating it yields CASSLIDTGELFF.

The chain couples TRBV23-1 to TRBJ1-2, with no clear D. TRBV23-1 is given ORF status, its function remaining uncertain. The CDR3 sequence is 16 residues long. V was trimmed by 6 bases and J by 5 bases, leaving 22 bases between them. The CDR3 here is CASSLKQLRKEYGYTF. The CDR3 DNA is TGCGCCAGCAGCTTAAAACAACTGAGAAAGGAGTATGGCTACACCTTC.

This clone was recorded only once. CDR3 DNA: TGTGCCAGCAGTCAAAGGACAGGATCGACCGACGAGCAGTACTTC. It is translated as CASSQRTGSTDEQYF. The V gene is TRBV25-1, the J gene TRBJ2-7; 7 nucleotides align to TRBD1. The length of the CDR3 is 15 residues. Germline loops: CDR1 MGHDK, CDR2 SYGVNS. V shed 5 bases, J shed 5 bases, and the junction held 12 bases outside the gene matches.

The gene calls are TRBV19 and TRBJ2-2; 8 bases line up with TRBD2. This CDR3 has 16 amino acids. Germline-derived CDR1 and CDR2 are LNHDA and SQIVND (reference sequence). With V trimmed by 3 bases and J by 3 bases, 6 bases remained unmatched. CDR3 sequence: CASSISGLAYTGELFF. DNA for the CDR3: TGTGCCAGTAGTATTTCTGGACTAGCTTACACCGGGGAGCTGTTTTTT.

This clone has more than one count but fewer than ten. The rearrangement links TRBV27 to TRBJ2-7; TRBD1 matches 7 bases. V lost 4 bases to trimming and J lost 4 bases; unmatched junction nucleotides: 7. CDR1 and CDR2 from the germline V gene are MNHEY and SMNVEV (reference sequence). This CDR3 has 14 amino acids. The CDR3 loop is CASSSRQGGYEQYF. The CDR3 DNA follows: TGTGCCAGCAGTTCGAGACAGGGTGGTTACGAGCAGTACTTC.

V gene TRBV5-6 combines with J gene TRBJ1-2, with TRBD1 identical over 8 bases. After removal of 4 bases from V and 2 bases from J, the junction contained 4 bases not matched to a gene. The CDR3 runs to 14 residues. Germline loops: CDR1 SGHDT, CDR2 YYEEEE. The CDR3 protein is CASSIGQGNYGYTF. CDR3 DNA: TGTGCCAGCAGCATAGGACAGGGCAACTATGGCTACACCTTC.

The chain is built from TRBV5-8 and TRBJ2-1, with D possibly being TRBD2 (6 bases). From germline, CDR1 is SGHTS and CDR2 YDEGEE. Deletions cut 4 bases from V and 6 bases from J, with 11 bases between. The CDR3 covers 13 residues. DNA for the CDR3: TGTGCCAGCAGCCGGCGGGGTCTCAATGAGCAGTTCTTC. Amino acids: CASSRRGLNEQFF.

This clone was seen more than once but under ten times. The chain carries TRBV18 and TRBJ2-2; tentatively, D is TRBD1 (5 bases). The CDR3 is 15 residues long. V was clipped by 0 bases and J by 5 bases, with 10 bases between them. Germline CDR1 reads KGHSH; CDR2 reads LQKENI. CDR3 residues: CASSPPRGGTGELFF. Here the CDR3 DNA reads TGTGCCAGCTCACCACCAAGGGGCGGAACCGGGGAGCTGTTTTTT. Variable domain in full (rest from reference TRBV18 and TRBJ2-2): NAGVMQNPRHLVRRRGQEARLRCSPMKGHSHVYWYRQLPEEGLKFMVYLQKENIIDESGMPKERFSAEFPKEGPSILRIQQVVRGDSAAYFCASSPPRGGTGELFFGEGSRLTVL.

The chain joins TRBV5-6 to TRBJ2-3; 14 bases agree with TRBD2. Germline V gives CDR1 SGHDT, CDR2 YYEEEE. Trimming cost V 4 bases and J 4 bases; bases outside gene matches: 8. CDR3 size: 17 residues. CDR3 protein: CASSPGGLAGGPDTQYF. The CDR3 DNA sequence: TGTGCCAGCAGCCCCGGAGGACTAGCGGGGGGACCAGATACGCAGTATTTT. The full variable domain, its missing parts supplied by reference TRBV5-6 and TRBJ2-3, is DAGVTQSPTHLIKTRGQQVTLRCSPKSGHDTVSWYQQALGQGPQFIFQYYEEEERQRGNFPDRFSGHQFPNYSSELNVNALLLGDSALYLCASSPGGLAGGPDTQYFGPGTRLTVL.

V is TRBV19 and J is TRBJ2-7; D might be TRBD1 (5 bases). This CDR3 is built from 15 residues. Per germline, CDR1 LNHDA and CDR2 SQIVND (reference sequence). V was pared by 6 bases and J by 2 bases, with 17 bases between. As DNA, the CDR3 is TGTGCCAGTAGCGATAACAGGTTCGGCACCTACGAGCAGTACTTC. Protein product: CASSDNRFGTYEQYF.

This clone was counted once. The genes are TRBV10-1 and TRBJ2-5; TRBD1 aligns across 8 bases. Per the germline V gene, CDR1 is WNHNN and CDR2 is SYGVQD (reference sequence). The CDR3 has 14 amino acids. V dropped 5 bases and J dropped 1; count of bases not matched to a gene: 3. The CDR3 sequence: CASSHDRGQETQYF. The DNA of the CDR3 is TGCGCCAGCAGTCACGACAGGGGCCAAGAGACCCAGTACTTC.

The gene calls are TRBV6-5 and TRBJ2-7; 10 bases align to TRBD1. J lost 9 bases, V lost 0 bases, and 8 bases had no gene match. Germline CDR1 MNHEY, CDR2 SVGAGI. The CDR3 has 15 residues. The CDR3 reads CASSYSSGTGEGQYF. The DNA for the CDR3 is TGTGCCAGCAGTTACTCCTCAGGGACAGGGGAGGGGCAGTACTTC.

The chain links TRBV6-5 to TRBJ2-7; D might be TRBD1 (5 bases). CDR1 MNHEY and CDR2 SVGAGI come from the germline V gene. Trimming stripped 0 bases from V and 7 bases from J, with 10 bases between. This CDR3 has 13 amino acids. The CDR3 protein is CASSYSGAREQYF. CDR3 nucleotide sequence: TGTGCCAGCAGTTACTCAGGGGCCCGTGAGCAGTACTTC.